A selection of T cell receptor beta chains follows, all from one sample in a study of blood T cell repertoires in COVID-19. Sequencing used immunoSEQ multiplex PCR; TCRdb keeps in-frame clones, though not all of them. The table includes over 250,000 clones, approximately 84% detected once. The specimen sequenced was peripheral blood. Receptors originate from a human donor with COVID-19, enrolled during active disease. The donor label of this sample is uncertain. The CDR3 runs from the conserved cysteine through the conserved F or W. D genes are given only for firm matches. Some rows have no size entry. The others give once, few or many, or a class for an expanded clone.

V	size	J	D	DNA	CDR3
TRBV6-5	NA	TRBJ1-1	TRBD1	TGTGCCAGCAGTAGGACAGGGGTCGCGCCCCCTTTCTTT	CASSRTGVAPPFF
TRBV19	NA	TRBJ1-1	TRBD1	TGTGCCAGTAGTTTAGGACAGGGAGGGAACACTGAAGCTTTCTTT	CASSLGQGGNTEAFF
TRBV29-1	NA	TRBJ2-7	NA	TGCAGCGTTTTACAGGGAGATGGGTCCTACGAGCAGTACTTC	CSVLQGDGSYEQYF
TRBV9	NA	TRBJ1-3	TRBD1	TGTGCCAGCAGCGTCGGGACAGGGTGGGGAAACACCATATATTTT	CASSVGTGWGNTIYF
TRBV5-1	NA	TRBJ1-3	NA	TGCGCCAGCAGCTCGGGGTTCTCTGGAAACACCATATATTTT	CASSSGFSGNTIYF
TRBV4-3	many	TRBJ1-1	NA	TGCGCCAGCAGCCAAGGACATTTGAACACTGAAGCTTTCTTT	CASSQGHLNTEAFF
TRBV28	NA	TRBJ2-3	NA	TGTGCCAGCAGTTTCCTTGGGAGGAGCACAGATACGCAGTATTTT	CASSFLGRSTDTQYF
TRBV10-3	NA	TRBJ1-6	NA	TGTGCCATCAGTGAGATGGGCAGCTCTAATTCACCCCTCCACTTT	CAISEMGSSNSPLHF
TRBV3-1/TRBV3-2	few	TRBJ2-5	TRBD2	TGTGCCAGCAGCCAAGAGGGGGGGGTTGGTTGGTGGGAGACCCAGTACTTC	CASSQEGGVGWWETQYF
TRBV19	NA	TRBJ2-1	TRBD2	TGTGCCAGTAGTGTGACTAGCGGGAGATGGAATGAGCAGTTCTTC	CASSVTSGRWNEQFF
TRBV30	once	TRBJ1-5	NA	TGTGCCTGGAGTGTACGAGGGTACGGCAATCAGCCCCAGCATTTT	CAWSVRGYGNQPQHF
TRBV11-3	NA	TRBJ2-3	TRBD2	TGTGCCAGCAGCCCCCGGTCACTAGCGGGCGGAGGGTCTGAGACAGATACGCAGTATTTT	CASSPRSLAGGGSETDTQYF
TRBV12-5	NA	TRBJ2-7	TRBD2	TGTGCTAGTGGTATACCCCCCGGGACTAGCGGGAGTGGTGAGCAGTACTTC	CASGIPPGTSGSGEQYF
TRBV30	NA	TRBJ2-6	NA	TGTGCCTGGAGTGGACGACAGAGATACTCTGGGGCCAACGTCCTGACTTTC	CAWSGRQRYSGANVLTF
TRBV7-2	NA	TRBJ2-7	TRBD2	TGTGCCAGCAGCCCAGCTCTAGCGGGGCCCTCCTACGAGCAGTACTTC	CASSPALAGPSYEQYF
TRBV11-2	few	TRBJ2-7	NA	TGTGCCAGCAGCTCCGGGGGTGAGCAGTACTTC	CASSSGGEQYF
TRBV28	NA	TRBJ1-3	NA	TGTGCCAGCTGCCGGTGGGCAGGGGTTCTTTACTCTGGAAACACCATATATTTT	CASCRWAGVLYSGNTIYF
TRBV7-8	NA	TRBJ2-3	NA	TGTGCCAGCAGCTTAGCCTCTTCTAGCGCGAGCACAGATACGCAGTATTTT	CASSLASSSASTDTQYF
TRBV15	NA	TRBJ2-4	TRBD2	TGTGCCACCAGCAGGGGAGGAGCGGGAGGGATAAACATTCAGTACTTC	CATSRGGAGGINIQYF